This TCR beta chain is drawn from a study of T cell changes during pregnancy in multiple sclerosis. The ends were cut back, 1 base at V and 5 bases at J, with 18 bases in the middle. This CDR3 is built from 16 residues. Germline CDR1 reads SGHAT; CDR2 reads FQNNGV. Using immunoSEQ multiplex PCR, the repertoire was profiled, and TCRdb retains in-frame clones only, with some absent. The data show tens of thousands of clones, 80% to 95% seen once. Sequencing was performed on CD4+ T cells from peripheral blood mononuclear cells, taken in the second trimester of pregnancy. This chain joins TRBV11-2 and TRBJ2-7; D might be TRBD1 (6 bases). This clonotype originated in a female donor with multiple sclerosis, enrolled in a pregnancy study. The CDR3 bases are TGTGCCAGCAGCTTAGTGCCCCAGGGGTCCATCCACGAGCAGTACTTC. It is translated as CASSLVPQGSIHEQYF.